This T cell receptor (beta chain) was profiled in a study of vaccination and CD4 T cells after COVID-19. Trimming took 5 bases from V and 4 from J, leaving 13 bases between them. The CDR3 is 14 amino acids. Germline CDR1 reads SGHTA; CDR2 reads FQGNSA. As for this clonotype: Its matching antigen is unknown.

Sequencing of DNA taken from cultured CD4+ T cells relied on the Oncomine TCR Beta short-read assay. One entry per CDR3 protein, called by TCRdb with MiXCR from the PCR reads. The sample shows roughly 20,000 distinct CDR3 sequences, roughly 47% of them seen only once. Study-wide results and limits: Looking at convalescent patients, 304 of their 307 vaccine-specific clones were spike mono-reactive.

The treatment is: approximately 9-day PBMC culture with coronavirus spike peptide pools or control peptides (ViraFEST assay). The sample consisted of CD4+ T cells from blood, cultured in vitro. The TCR comes from a human donor who had recovered from COVID-19. The chain couples TRBV7-2 to TRBJ2-3; D ambiguous. The CDR3, as DNA: TGTGCCAGCAGCGCAACTACAAACCCAGATACGCAGTATTTT. As protein: CASSATTNPDTQYF.